These 21 T cell receptor beta chains originate from one sample sequenced in a study of T cell responses to AZD1222 COVID-19 vaccine. This table comes from immunoSEQ multiplex PCR, and its TCRdb copy is limited to in-frame clones, with some not included. Seen here are approximately 180,000 clones, 75% to 90% observed once, and the top ten hold around 3%. Sequences were derived from peripheral blood, sampled on day 0 of AZD1222 vaccination. These receptors came from an adult in good health.

This rearrangement joins TRBV10-1 to TRBJ1-1; D is perhaps TRBD1 (6 bases). Germline CDR1 and CDR2: WNHNN and SYGVQD (reference sequence). The CDR3 has 13 residues. V gave up 3 bases and J gave up 3 bases, with 8 bases separating them. The CDR3: CASSEQGYTEAFF. The CDR3 region has the DNA TGCGCCAGCAGTGAACAGGGCTACACTGAAGCTTTCTTT.

Only a few counts were recorded for this clone. The sample holds other DNA sequences that translate to the same CDR3. V gene TRBV7-3 combines with J gene TRBJ1-1; possibly TRBD1 for D (5 bases). Deletions cut 2 bases from V and 3 bases from J, with 7 bases between. Germline CDR1 and CDR2: SGHTA and FQGTGA. The CDR3 runs to 13 residues. CDR3 DNA sequence: TGTGCCAGCAGCTTAGGGGGTGACACTGAAGCTTTCTTT. It codes for CASSLGGDTEAFF.

The CDR3 loop reads CASSQGGPTQLFF. Written as DNA, the CDR3 is TGTGCCAGCAGCCAGGGCGGACCGACCCAACTGTTTTTT. The chain has TRBV4-2 and TRBJ1-4, with unresolved D. Trimming removed 3 bases from V and 12 bases from J, with 14 bases in between. CDR3 size: 13 residues. In germline, CDR1 is LGHNA, CDR2 YNFKEQ.

V gene TRBV2 combines with J gene TRBJ1-5, with D maybe TRBD1 (6 bases). The V end was cut by 4 bases, the J end by 4 bases, with 14 bases between. CDR3 length: 15 residues. Germline loops: CDR1 SNHLY, CDR2 FYNNEI. CDR3 sequence (DNA): TGTGCCAGCAGTGCCGGACAGATAGAAAATCAGCCCCAGCATTTT. Protein sequence: CASSAGQIENQPQHF. Using reference TRBV2 and TRBJ1-5 for the parts outside the CDR3, the full variable domain is EPEVTQTPSHQVTQMGQEVILRCVPISNHLYFYWYRQILGQKVEFLVSFYNNEISEKSEIFDDQFSVERPDGSNFTLKIRSTKLEDSAMYFCASSAGQIENQPQHFGDGTRLSIL.

This clone has just one count. The V call is TRBV7-3, the J call TRBJ1-1, with D hard to call. The CDR3 totals 14 residues. Germline lookup yields CDR1 SGHTA and CDR2 FQGTGA. Trimming stripped 2 bases from V and 1 base from J, with 8 bases between. The CDR3 sequence is CASSLYGSNTEAFF. CDR3 nucleotides: TGTGCCAGCAGCTTATATGGGTCGAACACTGAAGCTTTCTTT.

The rearrangement uses TRBV21-1 and TRBJ1-3. TRBV21-1 is classified as a pseudogene. The CDR3 runs 16 residues. The CDR3 region has the DNA TGTGCCAGCAGCAAGGGGAAACTACTCTCTGGAAACACCATATATTTT. This translates into CASSKGKLLSGNTIYF.

The chain has TRBV7-8 and TRBJ2-5; 10 bases line up with TRBD2. The J segment lost 5 bases and the V segment lost 1 base, leaving 7 bases of the junction unmatched. The CDR3 covers 16 residues. Germline values: CDR1 SGHVS, CDR2 FQNEAQ. Here the CDR3 DNA reads TGTGCCAGCAGCTTAGAGGCCCTAGCGGGAGTGGAGACCCAGTACTTC. Protein: CASSLEALAGVETQYF.

The rearrangement links TRBV19 to TRBJ2-7; perhaps D is TRBD1 or TRBD2 (5 bases each). This CDR3 has 15 amino acids. V was pared by 4 bases and J by 5 bases, with 18 bases between. The germline V gene encodes CDR1 LNHDA and CDR2 SQIVND (reference sequence). The CDR3 sequence: CASSRGDPRVNEQYF. For the CDR3, the DNA is TGTGCCAGTAGTAGAGGGGACCCGCGTGTCAACGAGCAGTACTTC. Using reference TRBV19 and TRBJ2-7 for the parts outside the CDR3, the full variable domain is DGGITQSPKYLFRKEGQNVTLSCEQNLNHDAMYWYRQDPGQGLRLIYYSQIVNDFQKGDIAEGYSVSREKKESFPLTVTSAQKNPTAFYLCASSRGDPRVNEQYFGPGTRLTVT.

The V and J genes are TRBV7-2 and TRBJ2-3; 10 nucleotides line up with TRBD2. The CDR3 is 17 amino acids. Germline V lookup: CDR1 SGHTA, CDR2 FQGNSA. V dropped 5 bases and J dropped 2; count of bases not matched to a gene: 10. The CDR3 reads CASSRPAGTSVTDTQYF. DNA for the CDR3: TGTGCCAGCAGCAGACCGGCCGGGACTAGCGTCACAGATACGCAGTATTTT.

V gene TRBV5-4 combines with J gene TRBJ1-4; the D is unclear. This CDR3 region has 14 residues. Trimming left V 1 base short and J 8 bases short, with 12 bases between. Germline V lookup: CDR1 SGHNT, CDR2 YYREEE (reference sequence). The CDR3 is CASSLRQPREKLFF. The CDR3 coding sequence is TGTGCCAGCAGCTTGCGTCAGCCTAGGGAAAAACTGTTTTTT.

A single count supports this clone. The gene calls are TRBV2 and TRBJ2-5, with TRBD1 matching over 11 bases. The CDR3 covers 15 residues. The J segment lost 4 bases and the V segment lost 4 bases, leaving 5 bases of the junction unmatched. CDR1 and CDR2 from the germline V gene are SNHLY and FYNNEI. The CDR3 region has the DNA TGTGCCAGCAGTGTTCAGGGACAGGGGGGAGAGACCCAGTACTTC. This translates into CASSVQGQGGETQYF.

V usage is TRBV6-5 and J usage is TRBJ1-6; D is perhaps TRBD1 (6 bases). V dropped 0 bases and J dropped 6 bases, with 9 bases sitting between them. Germline CDR1 and CDR2: MNHEY and SVGAGI. This CDR3 spans 15 amino acids. The CDR3 here is CASSYSTGGNSPLHF. In DNA form, the CDR3 reads TGTGCCAGCAGTTACTCGACAGGTGGTAATTCACCCCTCCACTTT.

The chain uses TRBV3-1 (or the pseudogene TRBV3-2) and TRBJ1-2, with 7 bases fitting TRBD1. The V segment lost 4 bases and the J segment 9 bases; nucleotides outside the gene matches: 5. This CDR3 region has 12 residues. CDR1 and CDR2 (germline): LGHDT, YNNKEL (reference sequence). The CDR3 DNA reads as TGTGCCAGCAGCCTTACGACAGGGAGCTACACCTTC. This translates into CASSLTTGSYTF.

V and J are TRBV11-1 and TRBJ1-2; D gene ambiguous. The CDR3 spans 13 residues. Per the germline V gene, CDR1 is SGHAT and CDR2 is FQDESV (reference sequence). V gave up 5 bases and J gave up 7 bases, with 14 bases separating them. The CDR3 bases are TGTGCCAGCAGCCCAAGTCCGACGAGTGGCTACACCTTC. As protein: CASSPSPTSGYTF.

V is TRBV5-1 and J is TRBJ1-1; D unresolved. Germline V CDR1 and CDR2: SGHRS, YFSETQ. Trimming cost V 0 bases and J 1 base, with 7 bases left between them. The CDR3 extends over 14 amino acids. CDR3 sequence (DNA): TGCGCCAGCAGCTTGGACAGAGCGAACACTGAAGCTTTCTTT. Translated, it gives CASSLDRANTEAFF.

The J gene is TRBJ1-1, the V gene TRBV5-1; D uncertain. V was shortened by 0 bases and J by 1 base, with 7 bases between the two germline ends. The CDR3 extends over 14 amino acids. Germline V gene lookup returns CDR1 SGHRS and CDR2 YFSETQ. The CDR3 spells CASSLDRRNTEAFF. The CDR3 nucleotides read TGCGCCAGCAGCTTGGATCGACGGAACACTGAAGCTTTCTTT.

In its sample, this clone was seen a few times. The rearrangement links TRBV15 to TRBJ1-6; possible D gene TRBD1, 6 bases. The CDR3 contains 15 residues. Trimming pared 0 bases from V and 10 bases from J, leaving 13 bases between. The germline CDR1 and CDR2 sequences are LNHNV and YYDKDF (reference sequence). The CDR3 is CATSRDTGKGSPLHF. CDR3 bases: TGTGCCACCAGCAGAGACACAGGGAAGGGCTCACCCCTCCACTTT.

This sequence joins TRBV6-5 and TRBJ2-2; D may be TRBD1 or TRBD2 (5 bases each). The CDR3 spans 14 residues. V shed 6 bases and J shed 3 bases, with 11 bases lying between them. CDR1 is MNHEY, CDR2 SVGAGI, per germline. CDR3 region: CASSIGADTGELFF. DNA of the CDR3: TGTGCCAGCAGCATCGGGGCCGACACCGGGGAGCTGTTTTTT.

The chain's CDR3 is CASSAAAGESYEQYF. CDR3 sequence (DNA): TGTGCCAGTAGTGCCGCGGCGGGAGAATCTTACGAGCAGTACTTC. The chain joins TRBV19 to TRBJ2-7; 7 nucleotides line up with TRBD2. The CDR3 covers 15 residues. J gave up 4 bases and V 5 bases, and 11 bases lay outside the gene matches. From germline, CDR1 is LNHDA and CDR2 SQIVND (reference sequence).

J is TRBJ1-2 and V is TRBV6-5; D gene unclear. The length of the CDR3 is 13 residues. Trimming took 8 bases from V and 8 from J, leaving 18 bases between them. Looked up from germline, CDR1 is MNHEY and CDR2 is SVGAGI. The CDR3 DNA follows: TGTGCCAGCCAGGCCCGGGAAGAAGGCGGCTACACCTTC. It specifies CASQAREEGGYTF.

This sequence joins TRBV20-1 and TRBJ1-5, with D possibly being TRBD1 (6 bases). The CDR3 runs 15 residues. V was clipped by 3 bases and J by 6 bases, with 18 bases between them. Germline values: CDR1 DFQATT, CDR2 SNEGSKA (reference sequence). The CDR3 region is CSASPHSGAGQPQHF. In DNA, the CDR3 is TGCAGTGCTAGTCCCCACTCGGGGGCTGGTCAGCCCCAGCATTTT.